Reported below is one T cell receptor (beta chain). No antigen is known for it. CDR3 length equals 14 residues. Germline-derived CDR1 and CDR2 are MNHNY and SVGAGI (reference sequence). With 11 bases clipped from V and 6 bases from J, the junction kept 16 bases outside the gene matches. Some clones are missing from TCRdb's copy, which holds only in-frame ones; the method was immunoSEQ multiplex PCR. The repertoire includes tens of thousands of clones, 80% to 90% of them detected once, and less than 0.3% sits in the top ten. These data belong to a study of siplizumab effects on memory and regulatory T cells. General study findings and limits: The apparent diversity of naive T cells exceeded that of memory cells, and naive T cells seemed to make a major contribution to the alloresponse. Siplizumab significantly brought down the alloreactive sequences that trace back to unstimulated CD4+ memory cells. Mappable CD4+ clones that were alloreactive averaged 68.8% Treg-derived with siplizumab versus around 30% in controls.

This sequence joins TRBV6-6 and TRBJ2-7; 7 nucleotides match TRBD2. The clonotype originates from a human donor in good health. Sequencing was carried out using naive CD4+ T cells sorted from blood. CDR3 region: CALSLLPGGSEQYF. CDR3 DNA sequence: TGTGCCCTGTCCCTTCTTCCGGGGGGAAGCGAGCAGTACTTC.